The 14 T cell receptor beta chains reported below all come from one sample, sequenced in a study of OX40 agonist ivuxolimab in advanced cancers. The repertoire was sequenced with immunoSEQ multiplex PCR; TCRdb's copy has only in-frame clones and lacks some. The sample shows fewer than 90,000 clones, 85% to 90% of them seen only once. Sequencing used CD4+ or CD8+ T cells sorted from blood, obtained in a trial of the OX40 agonist ivuxolimab. The receptors derive from an adult with an advanced solid tumor such as melanoma, head and neck, liver or kidney cancer.

The chain couples TRBV18 to TRBJ1-2, with 9 positions matching TRBD1. V gave up 3 bases and J gave up 6 bases; unmatched junction bases: 5. CDR3 size: 14 residues. The germline V gene encodes CDR1 KGHSH and CDR2 LQKENI. CDR3 nucleotides: TGTGCCAGCTCACCTGAGGACAGGGGAGATGGCTACACCTTC. The encoded protein is CASSPEDRGDGYTF.

The gene calls are TRBV10-3 and TRBJ2-1; 8 bases agree with TRBD2. With 7 bases clipped from V and 2 bases from J, the junction kept 7 bases outside the gene matches. The germline gives CDR1 ENHRY, CDR2 SYGVKD. This CDR3 has 15 amino acids. In DNA, the CDR3 is TGTGCCATCAAGGAGGGCGGGGGGACCTACAATGAGCAGTTCTTC. It codes for CAIKEGGGTYNEQFF.

The chain employs TRBV29-1 and TRBJ2-1; 11 nucleotides match TRBD1. The J segment lost 9 bases and the V segment lost 4 bases, leaving 11 bases of the junction unmatched. The CDR3 has 15 residues. The germline V gene encodes CDR1 SQVTM and CDR2 ANQGSEA. The CDR3 sequence is CSVGTGTGGNIEQFF. DNA for the CDR3: TGCAGCGTTGGGACAGGGACAGGGGGAAATATTGAGCAGTTCTTC.

The V gene is TRBV27, the J gene TRBJ2-2; tentatively, D is TRBD1 or TRBD2 (5 bases each). The V gene's germline CDR1 is MNHEY and CDR2 SMNVEV (reference sequence). With 2 bases removed from V and 6 bases from J, the gap between germline ends came to 10 bases. CDR3 length: 14 residues. The CDR3 coding sequence is TGTGCCAGCAGTTTAGTCCGGGACGCCGGGGAGCTGTTTTTT. This encodes CASSLVRDAGELFF.

This clone has just a few counts. The chain links TRBV7-9 to TRBJ2-2; D is unresolved. The V gene's germline CDR1 is SEHNR and CDR2 FQNEAQ (reference sequence). The CDR3 has 13 amino acids. V was cut by 4 bases and J by 5 bases, with 8 bases left in between. The CDR3 bases are TGTGCCAGCAGCTCGCAGGAAACCGGGGAGCTGTTTTTT. Translating gives CASSSQETGELFF. Based on the CDR3 plus reference TRBV7-9 and TRBJ2-2, the full variable domain is DTGVSQNPRHKITKRGQNVTFRCDPISEHNRLYWYRQTLGQGPEFLTYFQNEAQLEKSRLLSDRFSAERPKGSFSTLEIQRTEQGDSAMYLCASSSQETGELFFGEGSRLTVL.

The rearrangement uses TRBV5-5 and TRBJ1-2; 7 nucleotides match TRBD1. The CDR3 consists of 14 residues. Germline lookup yields CDR1 SGHKS and CDR2 YYEKEE (reference sequence). V shed 1 base, J shed 7 bases, and the junction held 7 bases outside the gene matches. The CDR3 loop is CASSLLEGASGYTF. The DNA for the CDR3 is TGTGCCAGCAGCTTGCTGGAGGGGGCTAGTGGCTACACCTTC.

This chain links TRBV6-5 with TRBJ1-2; no clear D. Germline CDR1 and CDR2: MNHEY and SVGAGI. This CDR3 contains 12 residues. The V end was cut by 4 bases, the J end by 8 bases, with 11 bases between. The CDR3 bases are TGTGCCAGCAGTTCGATCCGGGCCGGCTACACCTTC. Protein: CASSSIRAGYTF.

This rearrangement joins TRBV28 to TRBJ2-2; 12 bases are shared with TRBD1. This CDR3 comprises 19 residues. V lost 4 bases and J lost 3; bases outside the gene matches: 12. CDR1 is MDHEN and CDR2 is SYDVKM in the germline V gene. CDR3 region: CASSSSPGTGGSDTGELFF. The CDR3 DNA follows: TGTGCCAGCAGTTCCTCCCCCGGGACAGGGGGCTCGGACACCGGGGAGCTGTTTTTT.

The J gene is TRBJ2-3, the V gene TRBV19; tentatively, D is TRBD2 (7 bases). Trimming cost V 1 base and J 8 bases, with 16 bases left between them. Germline-derived CDR1 and CDR2 are LNHDA and SQIVND (reference sequence). CDR3 length: 15 amino acids. CDR3 coding DNA: TGTGCCAGTAGTATAGGCCTGGGGGGGCCGGGTACGCAGTATTTT. Protein sequence: CASSIGLGGPGTQYF. The whole variable domain, filled in from reference TRBV19 and TRBJ2-3, reads DGGITQSPKYLFRKEGQNVTLSCEQNLNHDAMYWYRQDPGQGLRLIYYSQIVNDFQKGDIAEGYSVSREKKESFPLTVTSAQKNPTAFYLCASSIGLGGPGTQYFGPGTRLTVL.

This clone came up a few times. The CDR3 region has the DNA TGCAGCGCCGGGGAGACCCAGTACTTC. It codes for CSAGETQYF. J is TRBJ2-5 and V is TRBV29-1; D not resolved. Germline V gene data show CDR1 as SQVTM and CDR2 as ANQGSEA. With 7 bases removed from V and 5 bases from J, the gap between germline ends came to 5 bases. The CDR3 runs 9 residues.

This chain joins TRBV5-1 and TRBJ1-2, with 9 bases lining up with TRBD1. Trimming cost V 2 bases and J 3 bases; bases outside gene matches: 5. From germline, CDR1 is SGHRS and CDR2 YFSETQ. The CDR3 runs 15 residues. The CDR3 nucleotides are TGCGCCAGCAGCTTTGGGACAGGGACCCACTATGGCTACACCTTC. Translation gives CASSFGTGTHYGYTF.

The V and J genes are TRBV7-9 and TRBJ2-7; D is undetermined. CDR1 and CDR2 (germline): SEHNR, FQNEAQ (reference sequence). There are 12 residues in the CDR3. Deletions cut 5 bases from V and 4 bases from J, with 9 bases between. The CDR3 is CASSRVVYEQYF. Here the CDR3 DNA reads TGTGCCAGCAGCCGAGTAGTTTACGAGCAGTACTTC.

V gene TRBV6-5 combines with J gene TRBJ2-7, with 11 bases identical to TRBD2. V lost 7 bases, J lost 3 bases, and 8 bases stayed unmatched. CDR3 length: 15 residues. Germline values: CDR1 MNHEY, CDR2 SVGAGI. CDR3 protein: CASTSSLAGGYEQYF. In nucleotides, the CDR3 is TGTGCCAGCACCTCTTCTCTAGCGGGGGGCTACGAGCAGTACTTC.

The gene calls are TRBV4-2 and TRBJ2-1, with 8 bases aligning to TRBD2. The CDR3 is 15 residues long. The junction had 10 bases not matched to a gene; V was cut back by 2 bases and J by 10 bases. Germline V lookup: CDR1 LGHNA, CDR2 YNFKEQ. The CDR3 DNA sequence: TGTGCCAGCAGCCAAAGGTACGGGGGGGACGTGGAGCAGTTCTTC. Translation: CASSQRYGGDVEQFF.